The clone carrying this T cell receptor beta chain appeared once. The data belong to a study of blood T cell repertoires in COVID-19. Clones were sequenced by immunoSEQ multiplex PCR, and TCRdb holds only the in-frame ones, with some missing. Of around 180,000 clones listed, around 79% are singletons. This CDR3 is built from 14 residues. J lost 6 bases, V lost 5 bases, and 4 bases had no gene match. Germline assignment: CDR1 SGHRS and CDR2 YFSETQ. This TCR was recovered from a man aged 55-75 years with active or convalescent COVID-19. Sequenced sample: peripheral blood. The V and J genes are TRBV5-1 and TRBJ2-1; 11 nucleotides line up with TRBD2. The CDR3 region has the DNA TGCGCCAGCAGACTAGGGACTAGCGGCAATGAGCAGTTCTTC. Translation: CASRLGTSGNEQFF.